The 17 T cell receptor beta chains reported below all come from one sample, sequenced in a study of identical twins. Each CDR3 protein is one row after TCRdb ran MiXCR on the 5' RACE reads. Of around 490,000 distinct CDR3 sequences in the sample, under 25% were seen once. The same data also went into a second study, on yellow fever vaccine responses in identical twins.

The sample consisted of CD4+ T cells sorted from blood. Every receptor here comes from a woman under 30 in good health.

This chain links TRBV12-3 or TRBV12-4 with TRBJ1-6; 10 bases line up with TRBD1. The CDR3 has 15 residues. V was pared by 6 bases and J by 9 bases, with 8 bases of the junction left unmatched. CDR3 sequence: CASSRQGAISSPLHF. The CDR3 DNA is TGTGCCAGCAGCCGACAGGGGGCGATTTCTTCACCCCTCCACTTT.

The chain couples TRBV2 to TRBJ2-7; a weak D match, TRBD1 (6 bases). V lost 6 bases and J 7 bases, leaving 13 bases between the germline ends. The CDR3 is made up of 12 amino acids. Germline V CDR1 and CDR2: SNHLY, FYNNEI. The CDR3 DNA sequence: TGTGCCAGCAGCGGGACACGTGCGGAGCAGTACGTC. Encoded protein: CASSGTRAEQYV.

This sequence joins TRBV5-1 and TRBJ1-1; no firm D call. Between the trimmed V and J ends, which lost 1 base and 1 base, there was a span of 8 bases. The CDR3 runs 14 residues. Germline values: CDR1 SGHRS, CDR2 YFSETQ. The CDR3 nucleotides read TGCGCCAGCAGCTTGCAACAGCAGAACACTGAAGCTTTCTTT. It codes for CASSLQQQNTEAFF. The whole variable domain, remainder taken from reference TRBV5-1 and TRBJ1-1, is KAGVTQTPRYLIKTRGQQVTLSCSPISGHRSVSWYQQTPGQGLQFLFEYFSETQRNKGNFPGRFSGRQFSNSRSEMNVSTLELGDSALYLCASSLQQQNTEAFFGQGTRLTVV.

The sample holds a few counts of this clonotype. The chain employs TRBV12-3 or TRBV12-4 and TRBJ2-2; D is uncertain. The CDR3 consists of 15 residues. V gave up 7 bases and J gave up 1 base, with 13 bases separating them. In DNA form, the CDR3 reads TGTGCCAGCAAAGCGCGGTCAGGGAACACCGGGGAGCTGTTTTTT. Protein: CASKARSGNTGELFF.

The chain combines TRBV12-3 or TRBV12-4 with TRBJ2-3, with 10 bases fitting TRBD1. After removal of 6 bases from V and 7 bases from J, the junction contained 10 bases not matched to a gene. The CDR3 length is 15 residues. CDR3 bases: TGTGCCAGCAGACCCCCGGACAGGGGGAAAAATACGCAGTATTTT. This gives the protein CASRPPDRGKNTQYF.

This clonotype came up a few times. CDR3 DNA: TGCAGTGCTGCCCGTGGTAGCGGGGACAATTACAATGAGCAGTTCTTC. Protein sequence: CSAARGSGDNYNEQFF. This chain links TRBV20-1 with TRBJ2-1; 8 positions agree with TRBD2. CDR3 length equals 16 residues. CDR1 is DFQATT, CDR2 SNEGSKA, per germline (reference sequence). The J segment lost 4 bases and the V segment lost 5 bases, leaving 13 bases of the junction unmatched.

A few counts support this clonotype. The V gene is TRBV6-5, the J gene TRBJ2-7, with D unclear. CDR3 size: 17 residues. CDR1 is MNHEY, CDR2 SVGAGI, per germline. V was clipped by 2 bases and J by 3 bases, with 20 bases between them. This chain's CDR3 is CASSYAFSTASSYEQYF. The CDR3 DNA follows: TGTGCCAGCAGTTACGCCTTTAGTACAGCGAGTAGCTACGAGCAGTACTTC.

This clonotype was seen a handful of times. The V and J genes are TRBV11-2 and TRBJ2-7; TRBD2 agrees at 8 bases. The CDR3 contains 15 residues. The junction had 10 bases not matched to a gene; V was cut back by 4 bases and J by 5 bases. Per germline, CDR1 SGHAT and CDR2 FQNNGV. The CDR3, as DNA: TGTGCCAGCAGCTCCCAGGGAGCGGGAGTCAACGAGCAGTACTTC. It specifies CASSSQGAGVNEQYF.

The sample holds a few counts of this clonotype. V usage is TRBV5-1 and J usage is TRBJ2-1; 12 nucleotides agree with TRBD2. The germline V gene encodes CDR1 SGHRS and CDR2 YFSETQ. With V trimmed by 1 base and J by 9 bases, 2 bases remained unmatched. The CDR3 contains 14 residues. This CDR3 is CASSLTSGGIEQFF. The CDR3 coding sequence is TGCGCCAGCAGCTTGACTAGCGGGGGGATTGAGCAGTTCTTC.

This chain links TRBV12-3 or TRBV12-4 with TRBJ2-1; the match to TRBD2 covers 14 bases. Losses at the gene ends were 5 bases for V and 6 bases for J; bases not matched to a gene: 9. The CDR3 sequence is 17 residues long. The CDR3 region has the DNA TGTGCCAGCAGTCTACCGGGACTAGCGGGAGTTGGCAATGAGCAGTTCTTC. As protein: CASSLPGLAGVGNEQFF.

This chain connects TRBV20-1 to TRBJ2-5, with D uncertain. Trimming removed 2 bases from V and 5 bases from J, with 12 bases in between. Germline V gene sequence: CDR1 DFQATT, CDR2 SNEGSKA (reference sequence). The CDR3 consists of 13 residues. The CDR3 DNA is TGCAGTGCTAGAAAGGGTGAAGGGGAGACCCAGTACTTC. This codes for CSARKGEGETQYF.

The V and J genes are TRBV5-8 and TRBJ2-3; 8 bases fit TRBD2. Germline V gene lookup returns CDR1 SGHTS and CDR2 YDEGEE. The V segment lost 4 bases and the J segment 3 bases; nucleotides outside the gene matches: 7. The CDR3 is 15 amino acids. The CDR3 region is CASSLSGMRTDTQYF. In DNA, the CDR3 is TGTGCCAGCAGCCTTAGCGGGATGAGGACAGATACGCAGTATTTT. The full variable domain, with the rest looked up from reference TRBV5-8 and TRBJ2-3, is EAGVTQSPTHLIKTRGQQATLRCSPISGHTSVYWYQQALGLGLQFLLWYDEGEERNRGNFPPRFSGRQFPNYSSELNVNALELEDSALYLCASSLSGMRTDTQYFGPGTRLTVL.

The chain has TRBV4-1 and TRBJ2-7; 8 nucleotides agree with TRBD2. This CDR3 spans 14 amino acids. Trimming took 0 bases from V and 5 from J; bases not matched to a gene: 3. Germline CDR1 is MGHRA and CDR2 is YSYEKL. The CDR3 region has the DNA TGCGCCAGCAGCCAAGATGGGACTAGAGACGAGCAGTACTTC. This sequence encodes CASSQDGTRDEQYF.

The chain is built from TRBV3-1 and TRBJ2-3; TRBD1 or TRBD2 may be the D gene (5 bases each). This CDR3 contains 15 residues. Trimming left V 4 bases short and J 1 base short, with 12 bases between. Germline loops: CDR1 LGHDT, CDR2 YNNKEL (reference sequence). The CDR3, as DNA: TGTGCCAGCAGCCGGGGGACCCTGGGCACAGATACGCAGTATTTT. Protein product: CASSRGTLGTDTQYF.

This clonotype was picked up a small number of times. The chain carries TRBV7-6 and TRBJ2-5, with D possibly matching TRBD1 (7 bases). The CDR3 has 14 amino acids. The V end was cut by 3 bases, the J end by 6 bases, with 14 bases between. Per germline, CDR1 SGHVS and CDR2 FNYEAQ. The CDR3 nucleotides are TGTGCCAGCAGCTTCGACAGGGCGGGGAAGACCCAGTACTTC. It is translated as CASSFDRAGKTQYF.

This clonotype was observed a single time. The rearrangement joins TRBV12-3 or TRBV12-4 to TRBJ1-5, with TRBD1 as a possible D gene (6 bases). CDR3 length: 17 amino acids. The ends were cut back, 3 bases at V and 4 bases at J, with 19 bases in the middle. CDR3 coding DNA: TGTGCCAGCAGTTTTCGGCAGGGGATAATTAAGAATCAGCCCCAGCATTTT. Translated: CASSFRQGIIKNQPQHF.

This clonotype was detected only a few times. The chain links TRBV20-1 to TRBJ1-6; D not certain. This CDR3 has 14 amino acids. V lost 2 bases to trimming and J lost 6 bases, with 11 bases between them. Germline CDR1 reads DFQATT; CDR2 reads SNEGSKA (reference sequence). The CDR3 DNA sequence: TGCAGTGCTAGATCTGGGTATACTAATTCACCCCTCCACTTT. Translation gives CSARSGYTNSPLHF.